This TCR beta chain was sequenced in a study of metastatic and nonmetastatic thyroid tumors. Study context: Malignant thyroid and benign thyroid patients provided blood and tumor or nodule tissue whose repertoires were compared. Broader study findings: Patients with malignant thyroid tumors reportedly had significantly higher TCR beta diversity than those with benign nodules, in blood and tumor.

Original processing methods: Building a distant-metastasis classifier for papillary thyroid cancer drew on CDR3 differences across clinicopathological groups. With MiXCR, TCRdb called clones anew from the PCR reads. The V and J calls here are based on TCRdb, not the publication. Found here are around 19,000 clones, around 16% of them singletons; the top ten hold roughly 35%. All patients were treatment-naive before thyroid surgery. This clone was counted ten times or more. As yet, its antigen is unknown. The sample taken for sequencing was blood. This TCR came from a female donor with papillary thyroid cancer or a benign thyroid nodule (not recorded which). Some clones in this sample may be carry-over from other donors' samples.

CDR3 nucleotides: TGTGCCACTACAGGAGTCTATAGCAATCAGCCCCAGCATTTT. The encoded protein is CATTGVYSNQPQHF. The chain uses TRBV19 and TRBJ1-5; tentatively, D is TRBD1 (5 bases). The CDR3 covers 14 residues. Germline-derived CDR1 and CDR2 are LNHDA and SQIVND (reference sequence). Deletions cut 10 bases from V and 0 bases from J, with 13 bases between.